The 10 T cell receptor beta chains given below trace back to one sample, sequenced in a study of blood T cell repertoires in COVID-19. Measured with immunoSEQ multiplex PCR; TCRdb has only the in-frame clones, and not every one. Counted here are about 480,000 clones, roughly 88% occurring once; the ten biggest clones make up approximately 2%. The sequenced sample was PBMCs or T cells enriched from blood (not recorded which). All receptors derive from a woman between 35 and 50 years old who had recovered from COVID-19.

Turning to this clone: The same CDR3 also results from other DNA sequences found in this sample. V gene TRBV29-1 combines with J gene TRBJ2-5; D not resolved. CDR3 size: 12 residues. V was cut by 4 bases and J by 0 bases, with 6 bases left in between. Germline values: CDR1 SQVTM, CDR2 ANQGSEA. CDR3 region: CSVVRDQETQYF. CDR3 bases: TGCAGCGTTGTTCGGGACCAAGAGACCCAGTACTTC.

The rearrangement links TRBV4-2 to TRBJ2-3; 10 nucleotides agree with TRBD2. CDR1 is LGHNA, CDR2 YNFKEQ, per germline. Germline trimming cut 3 bases from V and 6 bases from J; bases unmatched to any gene: 9. The CDR3 extends over 16 amino acids. The CDR3 here is CASSQELAGGRDTQYF. CDR3 bases: TGTGCCAGCAGCCAGGAATTAGCGGGAGGCCGGGATACGCAGTATTTT.

This clone was picked up a small number of times. At the DNA level, this CDR3 is encoded by other sequences in the same sample as well. The chain carries TRBV4-1 and TRBJ2-7, with 10 nucleotides matching TRBD1. The CDR3 spans 15 residues. Germline assignment: CDR1 MGHRA and CDR2 YSYEKL. Trimming removed 4 bases from V and 3 bases from J; junction bases left unmatched: 6. CDR3 nucleotides: TGCGCCAGCAGCCCGTCGGGGACAGGGGTCTACGAGCAGTACTTC. As protein: CASSPSGTGVYEQYF.

V and J are TRBV4-3 and TRBJ1-5, with 9 bases matching TRBD1. The V gene end was trimmed by 0 bases and the J gene end by 6 bases; junction bases not matched to a gene: 3. The germline CDR1 and CDR2 sequences are LGHNA and YSLEER. The CDR3 length is 15 residues. The CDR3 DNA sequence: TGCGCCAGCAGCCAAGACCAGACAGGGGGTCAGCCCCAGCATTTT. Encoded protein: CASSQDQTGGQPQHF.

This clone has a handful of counts. The sample contains more than one DNA sequence encoding this CDR3. The V call is TRBV3-1 (or the pseudogene TRBV3-2), the J call TRBJ1-2; D is possibly TRBD1 (6 bases). This CDR3 spans 13 amino acids. The V end lost 5 bases, the J end lost 2 bases, and 9 bases lay between the germline ends. Germline-derived CDR1 and CDR2 are LGHDT and YNNKEL (reference sequence). The CDR3 coding sequence is TGTGCCAGCAGCTTGGGACAAAACTATGGCTACACCTTC. It is translated as CASSLGQNYGYTF.

This chain links TRBV6-5 with TRBJ1-2; a possible D gene is TRBD1 (5 bases). The CDR3 contains 14 residues. The ends were cut back, 3 bases at V and 4 bases at J, with 12 bases in the middle. Germline values: CDR1 MNHEY, CDR2 SVGAGI. The CDR3: CASSYSQESYGYTF. CDR3 nucleotide sequence: TGTGCCAGCAGTTATTCACAGGAGAGCTATGGCTACACCTTC.

CDR3 nucleotides: TGCGCCAGCAGCAAACAACCGAACACTGAAGCTTTCTTT. Translation: CASSKQPNTEAFF. The rearrangement links TRBV10-2 to TRBJ1-1; D is uncertain. Germline CDR1 WSHSY, CDR2 SAAADI. The V and J ends lost 6 bases and 1 base respectively, with 9 bases between them. CDR3 length: 13 residues.

J is TRBJ1-1 and V is TRBV19; no definite D call. The germline V gene encodes CDR1 LNHDA and CDR2 SQIVND (reference sequence). There are 13 residues in the CDR3. Trimming stripped 4 bases from V and 1 base from J, with 7 bases between. CDR3 residues: CASSRQSNTEAFF. In nucleotides, the CDR3 is TGTGCCAGTAGTAGACAATCGAACACTGAAGCTTTCTTT.

The gene calls are TRBV7-2 and TRBJ2-3; TRBD2 matches 12 bases. The CDR3 consists of 16 residues. Looked up from germline, CDR1 is SGHTA and CDR2 is FQGNSA. The trim removed 5 bases at V and 0 bases at J, leaving 3 bases unmatched. The CDR3 DNA is TGTGCCAGCAGCCTAGGGACTAGCGGGAGCACAGATACGCAGTATTTT. Protein: CASSLGTSGSTDTQYF.

This chain's CDR3 is CASSHTSGRLRDTQYF. CDR3 nucleotides: TGTGCCAGCAGCCATACCAGCGGGAGGCTTCGGGATACGCAGTATTTT. The chain has TRBV3-1 (or the pseudogene TRBV3-2) and TRBJ2-3; 9 bases map to TRBD2. Germline V gives CDR1 LGHDT, CDR2 YNNKEL (reference sequence). The CDR3 sequence is 16 residues long. Trimming cost V 3 bases and J 6 bases; bases outside gene matches: 10.